The source of this TCR beta chain is a study of blood T cell repertoires in COVID-19. Study-level background: Sites across the United States, Italy and Spain contributed samples from acute and convalescent COVID-19. The cDNA or gDNA used as material had been derived from T cells, B-cell-depleted T cells, or PBMCs.

Methods used by the authors: The authors estimated nucleated cell counts from reference gene primer amplification. Using immunoSEQ multiplex PCR, the repertoire was profiled, and TCRdb retains in-frame clones only, with some absent. The V and J calls and clone size come from that table; D and trimming were worked out from the DNA. This repertoire shows roughly 260,000 clones, around nine tenths found once; its top ten account for over 7.5%. With 1 base removed from V and 0 bases from J, the gap between germline ends came to 10 bases. CDR3 size: 16 residues. Germline V gene sequence: CDR1 MGHDK, CDR2 SYGVNS.

The genes are TRBV25-1 and TRBJ2-4; a possible D gene is TRBD1 (5 bases). The receptor's source is a man aged 40-50 years who had recovered from COVID-19. The material sequenced was peripheral blood. This CDR3 reads CASSESGYRAKNIQYF. DNA for the CDR3: TGTGCCAGCAGTGAATCAGGGTACCGAGCCAAAAACATTCAGTACTTC.